The clone carrying this T cell receptor beta chain was counted ten times or more. The sample originates from a study of tumor-infiltrating lymphocytes in primary liver carcinoma. A primer matching the constant region was used to make TCR beta cDNA from approximately 520 ng of total RNA. It was through three nested multiplex PCR rounds of slightly modified ARM-PCR that TCR beta libraries arose. In the first two PCR rounds, TRBV1-TRBV30 forward primers were paired with a C-beta reverse primer, and each round lasted nine to ten cycles. TCRdb fed the multiplex PCR reads into MiXCR, producing one record per CDR3 protein. The data hold 200,000 or so distinct CDR3 sequences, with 65% observed a single time. Blood RNA came from unsorted whole blood; germline DNA was also extracted. This CDR3 is 13 amino acids long. Germline CDR1 reads SEHNR; CDR2 reads FQNEAQ (reference sequence). V lost 4 bases, J lost 9 bases, and 10 bases lay in between.

This chain connects TRBV7-9 to TRBJ1-6; TRBD1 is a possible D gene (6 bases). Sequencing input: peripheral blood. This TCR was sampled from an older woman with primary liver carcinoma and hepatitis B virus infection. The CDR3 coding sequence is TGTGCCAGCAGCTCGGACAGTCTTTCACCCCTCCACTTT. Encoded protein: CASSSDSLSPLHF.